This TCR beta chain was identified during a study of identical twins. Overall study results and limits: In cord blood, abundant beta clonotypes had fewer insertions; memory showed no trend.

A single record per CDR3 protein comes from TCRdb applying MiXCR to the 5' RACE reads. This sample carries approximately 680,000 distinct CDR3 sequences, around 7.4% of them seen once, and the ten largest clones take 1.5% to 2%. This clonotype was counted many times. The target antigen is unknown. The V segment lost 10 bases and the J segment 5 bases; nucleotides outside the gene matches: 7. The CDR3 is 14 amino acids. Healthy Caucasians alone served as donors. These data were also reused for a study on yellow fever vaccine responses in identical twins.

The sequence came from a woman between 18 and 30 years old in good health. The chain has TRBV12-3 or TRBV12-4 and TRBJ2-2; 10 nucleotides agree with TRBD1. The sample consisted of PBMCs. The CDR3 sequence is CAIKPGQGTGELFF. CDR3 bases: TGTGCCATAAAACCGGGACAGGGGACCGGGGAGCTGTTTTTT.